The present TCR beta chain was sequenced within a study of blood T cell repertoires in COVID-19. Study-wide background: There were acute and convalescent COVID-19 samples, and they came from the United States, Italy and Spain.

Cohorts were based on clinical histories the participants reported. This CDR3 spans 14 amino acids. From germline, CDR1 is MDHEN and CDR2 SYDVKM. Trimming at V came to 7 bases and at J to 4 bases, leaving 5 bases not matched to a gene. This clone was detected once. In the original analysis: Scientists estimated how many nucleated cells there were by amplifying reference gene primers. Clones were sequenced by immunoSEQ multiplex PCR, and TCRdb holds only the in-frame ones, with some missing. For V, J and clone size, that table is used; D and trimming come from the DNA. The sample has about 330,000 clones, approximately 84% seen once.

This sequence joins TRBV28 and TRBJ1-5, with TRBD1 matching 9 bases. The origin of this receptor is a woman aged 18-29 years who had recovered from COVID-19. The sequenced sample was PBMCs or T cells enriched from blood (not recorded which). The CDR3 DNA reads TGTGCCAGCACCATAGGACAGGGGAATCAGCCCCAGCATTTT. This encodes CASTIGQGNQPQHF.